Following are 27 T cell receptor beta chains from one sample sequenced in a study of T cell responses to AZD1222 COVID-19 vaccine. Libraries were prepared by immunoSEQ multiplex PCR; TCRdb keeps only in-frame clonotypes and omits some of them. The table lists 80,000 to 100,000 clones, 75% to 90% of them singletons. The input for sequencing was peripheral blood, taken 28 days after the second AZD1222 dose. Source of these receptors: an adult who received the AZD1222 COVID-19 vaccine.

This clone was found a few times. The CDR3 DNA reads TGTGCCAGTAGTCCCCTGGAGCTTAATGAAAAACTGTTTTTT. Its protein product is CASSPLELNEKLFF. This chain links TRBV19 with TRBJ1-4; the D is unclear. Germline values: CDR1 LNHDA, CDR2 SQIVND (reference sequence). The CDR3 is 14 residues long. Between the trimmed V and J ends, which lost 5 bases and 4 bases, there was a span of 11 bases. Full variable domain (remainder filled in from reference TRBV19 and TRBJ1-4): DGGITQSPKYLFRKEGQNVTLSCEQNLNHDAMYWYRQDPGQGLRLIYYSQIVNDFQKGDIAEGYSVSREKKESFPLTVTSAQKNPTAFYLCASSPLELNEKLFFGSGTQLSVL.

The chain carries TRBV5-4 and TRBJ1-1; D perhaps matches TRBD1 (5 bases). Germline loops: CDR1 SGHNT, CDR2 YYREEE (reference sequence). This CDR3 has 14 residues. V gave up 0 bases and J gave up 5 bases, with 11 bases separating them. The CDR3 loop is CASSLAGGVTEAFF. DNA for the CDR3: TGTGCCAGCAGCTTGGCGGGGGGAGTGACTGAAGCTTTCTTT.

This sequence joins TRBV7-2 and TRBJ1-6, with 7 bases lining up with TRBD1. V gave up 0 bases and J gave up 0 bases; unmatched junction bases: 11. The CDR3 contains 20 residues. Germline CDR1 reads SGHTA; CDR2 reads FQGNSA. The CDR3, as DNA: TGTGCCAGCAGCTTAGCGGGGAGACAGGGACAGAGCTCCTATAATTCACCCCTCCACTTT. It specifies CASSLAGRQGQSSYNSPLHF.

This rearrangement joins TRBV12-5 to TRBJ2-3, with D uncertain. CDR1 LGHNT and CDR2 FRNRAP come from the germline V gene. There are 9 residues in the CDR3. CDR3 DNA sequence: TGTGTCAGCACAGATACGCAGTATTTT. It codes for CVSTDTQYF.

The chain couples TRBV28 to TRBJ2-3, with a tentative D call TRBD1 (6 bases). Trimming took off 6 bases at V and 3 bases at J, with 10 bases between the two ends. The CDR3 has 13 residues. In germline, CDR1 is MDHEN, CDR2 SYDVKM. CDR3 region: CASRSGVTDTQYF. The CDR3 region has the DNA TGTGCCAGCAGATCAGGGGTAACAGATACGCAGTATTTT.

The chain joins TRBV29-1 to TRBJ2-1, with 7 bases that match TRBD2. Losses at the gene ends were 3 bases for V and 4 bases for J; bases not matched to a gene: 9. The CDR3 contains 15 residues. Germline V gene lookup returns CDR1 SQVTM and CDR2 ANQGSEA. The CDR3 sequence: CSVDGKGTTYNEQFF. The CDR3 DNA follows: TGCAGCGTTGATGGGAAAGGGACTACTTACAATGAGCAGTTCTTC.

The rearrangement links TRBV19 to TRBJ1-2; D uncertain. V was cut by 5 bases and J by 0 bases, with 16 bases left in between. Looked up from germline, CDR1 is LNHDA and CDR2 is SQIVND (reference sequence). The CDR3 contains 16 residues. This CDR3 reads CASSPRDGGSNYGYTF. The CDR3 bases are TGTGCCAGTAGTCCCAGAGACGGAGGGTCTAACTATGGCTACACCTTC.

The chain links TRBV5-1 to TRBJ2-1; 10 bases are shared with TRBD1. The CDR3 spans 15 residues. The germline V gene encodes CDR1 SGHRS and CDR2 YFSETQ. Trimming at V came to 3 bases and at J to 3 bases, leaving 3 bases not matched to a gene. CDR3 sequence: CASSYRDRGYNEQFF. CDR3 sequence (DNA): TGCGCCAGCAGCTACCGGGACAGGGGCTACAATGAGCAGTTCTTC.

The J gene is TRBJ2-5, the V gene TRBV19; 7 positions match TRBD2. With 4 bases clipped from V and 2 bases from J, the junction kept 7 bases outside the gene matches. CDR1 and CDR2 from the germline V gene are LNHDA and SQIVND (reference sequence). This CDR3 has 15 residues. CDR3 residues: CASSRISGEQETQYF. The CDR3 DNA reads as TGTGCCAGTAGTAGGATCAGCGGGGAACAAGAGACCCAGTACTTC.

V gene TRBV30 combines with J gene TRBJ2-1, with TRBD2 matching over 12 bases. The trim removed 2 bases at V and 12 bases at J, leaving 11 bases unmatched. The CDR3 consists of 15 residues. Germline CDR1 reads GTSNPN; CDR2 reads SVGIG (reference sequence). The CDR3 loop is CAWSIGLAGTGGQFF. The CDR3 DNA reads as TGTGCCTGGAGTATCGGACTAGCGGGGACGGGCGGGCAGTTCTTC.

DNA of the CDR3: TGTGCCAGCAGCCAAGATCGGGGGAGGCCCCAGCATTTT. This translates into CASSQDRGRPQHF. This rearrangement joins TRBV3-1 (or the pseudogene TRBV3-2) to TRBJ1-5; possibly TRBD1 for D (5 bases). Germline V CDR1 and CDR2: LGHDT, YNNKEL (reference sequence). V lost 0 bases and J lost 9, with 9 bases in between. The CDR3 is 13 amino acids.

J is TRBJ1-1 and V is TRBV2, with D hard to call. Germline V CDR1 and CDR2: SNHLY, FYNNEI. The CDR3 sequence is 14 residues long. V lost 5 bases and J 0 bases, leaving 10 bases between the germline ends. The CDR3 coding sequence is TGTGCCAGCAGTCCGACGCCGGTGAACACTGAAGCTTTCTTT. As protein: CASSPTPVNTEAFF.

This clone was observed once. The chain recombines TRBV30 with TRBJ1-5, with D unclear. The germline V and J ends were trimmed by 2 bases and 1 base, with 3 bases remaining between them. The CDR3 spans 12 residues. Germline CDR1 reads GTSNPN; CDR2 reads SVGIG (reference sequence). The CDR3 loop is CAWSRSNQPQHF. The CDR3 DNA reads TGTGCCTGGAGTCGGAGCAATCAGCCCCAGCATTTT.

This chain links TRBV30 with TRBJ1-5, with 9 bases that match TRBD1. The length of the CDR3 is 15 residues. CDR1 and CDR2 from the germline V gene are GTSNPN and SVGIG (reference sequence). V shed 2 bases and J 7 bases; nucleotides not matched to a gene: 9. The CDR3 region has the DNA TGTGCCTGGAGTTTTCCCGGGACAGGGAGACAGCCCCAGCATTTT. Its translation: CAWSFPGTGRQPQHF.

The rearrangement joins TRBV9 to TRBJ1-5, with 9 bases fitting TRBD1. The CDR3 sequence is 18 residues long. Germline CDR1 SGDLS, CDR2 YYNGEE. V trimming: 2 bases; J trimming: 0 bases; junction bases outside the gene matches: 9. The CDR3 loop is CASSVRDRDFDSNQPQHF. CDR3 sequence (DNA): TGTGCCAGCAGCGTTAGGGACAGGGACTTCGATAGCAATCAGCCCCAGCATTTT.

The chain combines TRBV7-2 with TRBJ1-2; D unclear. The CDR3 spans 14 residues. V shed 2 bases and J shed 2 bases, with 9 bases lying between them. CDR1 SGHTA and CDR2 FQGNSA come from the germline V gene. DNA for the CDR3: TGTGCCAGCAGCTTACAGGTTGTGAACTATGGCTACACCTTC. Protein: CASSLQVVNYGYTF.

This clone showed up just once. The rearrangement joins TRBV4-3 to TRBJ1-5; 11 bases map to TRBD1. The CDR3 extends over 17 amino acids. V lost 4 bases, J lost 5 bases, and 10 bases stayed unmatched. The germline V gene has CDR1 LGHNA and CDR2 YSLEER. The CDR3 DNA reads TGCGCCAGCAGCCTGGGGACAGGGGGAAAAATAGATCAGCCCCAGCATTTT. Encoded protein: CASSLGTGGKIDQPQHF.

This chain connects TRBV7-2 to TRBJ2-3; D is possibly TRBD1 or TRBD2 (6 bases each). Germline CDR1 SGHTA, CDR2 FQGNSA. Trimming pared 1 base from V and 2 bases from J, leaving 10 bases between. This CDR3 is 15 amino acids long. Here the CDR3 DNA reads TGTGCCAGCAGCTTAGAAGGGGGGTACACAGATACGCAGTATTTT. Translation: CASSLEGGYTDTQYF.

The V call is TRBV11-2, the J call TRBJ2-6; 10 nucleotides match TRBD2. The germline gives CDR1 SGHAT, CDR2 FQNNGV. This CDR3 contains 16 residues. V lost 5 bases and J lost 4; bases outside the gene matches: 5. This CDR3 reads CASSKGLAPGANVLTF. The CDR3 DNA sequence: TGTGCCAGCAGCAAGGGACTAGCGCCGGGGGCCAACGTCCTGACTTTC.

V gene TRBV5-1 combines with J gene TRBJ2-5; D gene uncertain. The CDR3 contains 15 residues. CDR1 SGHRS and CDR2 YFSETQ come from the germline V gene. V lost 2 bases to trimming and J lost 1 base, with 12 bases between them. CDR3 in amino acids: CASSFVDISQETQYF. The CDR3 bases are TGCGCCAGCAGCTTCGTTGACATATCCCAAGAGACCCAGTACTTC. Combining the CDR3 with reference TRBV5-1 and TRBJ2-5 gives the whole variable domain KAGVTQTPRYLIKTRGQQVTLSCSPISGHRSVSWYQQTPGQGLQFLFEYFSETQRNKGNFPGRFSGRQFSNSRSEMNVSTLELGDSALYLCASSFVDISQETQYFGPGTRLLVL.

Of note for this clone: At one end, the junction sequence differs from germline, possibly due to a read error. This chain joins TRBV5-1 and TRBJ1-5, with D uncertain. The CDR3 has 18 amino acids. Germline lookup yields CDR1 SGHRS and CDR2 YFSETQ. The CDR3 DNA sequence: TGCGCCAGCCGCTTAAATCCCTCTTCGGGATTTAGCAATCAGCCCCAGCATTTT. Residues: CASRLNPSSGFSNQPQHF.

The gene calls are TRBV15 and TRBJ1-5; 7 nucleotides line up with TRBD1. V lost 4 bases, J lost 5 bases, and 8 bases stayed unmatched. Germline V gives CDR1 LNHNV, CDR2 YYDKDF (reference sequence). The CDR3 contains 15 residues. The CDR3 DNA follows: TGTGCCACCAGCACTGGACAGGTTCCGGATCAGCCCCAGCATTTT. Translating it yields CATSTGQVPDQPQHF.

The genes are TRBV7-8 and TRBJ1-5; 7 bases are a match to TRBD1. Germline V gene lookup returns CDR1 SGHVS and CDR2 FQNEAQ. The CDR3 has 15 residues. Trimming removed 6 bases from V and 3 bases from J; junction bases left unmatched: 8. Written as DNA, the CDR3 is TGTGCCAGCAGAACAGACAGGGCCCCCAATCAGCCCCAGCATTTT. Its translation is CASRTDRAPNQPQHF.

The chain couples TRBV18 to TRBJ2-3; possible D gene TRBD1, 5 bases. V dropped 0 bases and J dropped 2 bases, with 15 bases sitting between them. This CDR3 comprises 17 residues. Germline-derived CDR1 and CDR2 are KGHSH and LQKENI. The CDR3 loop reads CASSPPGPPGYTDTQYF. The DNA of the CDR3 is TGTGCCAGCTCACCACCGGGGCCGCCGGGCTACACAGATACGCAGTATTTT. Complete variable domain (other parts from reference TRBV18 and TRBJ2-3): NAGVMQNPRHLVRRRGQEARLRCSPMKGHSHVYWYRQLPEEGLKFMVYLQKENIIDESGMPKERFSAEFPKEGPSILRIQQVVRGDSAAYFCASSPPGPPGYTDTQYFGPGTRLTVL.

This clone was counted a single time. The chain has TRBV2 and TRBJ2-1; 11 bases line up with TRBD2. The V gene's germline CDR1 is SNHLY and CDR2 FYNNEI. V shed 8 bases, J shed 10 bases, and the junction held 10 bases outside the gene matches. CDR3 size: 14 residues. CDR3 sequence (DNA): TGTGCCAGCGGGGGTACTAGCGGGGGAAACGAGCAGTTCTTC. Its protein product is CASGGTSGGNEQFF.

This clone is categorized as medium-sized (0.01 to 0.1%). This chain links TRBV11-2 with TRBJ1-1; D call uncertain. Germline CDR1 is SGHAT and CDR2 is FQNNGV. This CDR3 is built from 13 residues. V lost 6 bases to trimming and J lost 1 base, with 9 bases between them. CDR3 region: CASSGVKNTEAFF. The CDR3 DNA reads TGTGCCAGCAGTGGCGTAAAGAACACTGAAGCTTTCTTT.

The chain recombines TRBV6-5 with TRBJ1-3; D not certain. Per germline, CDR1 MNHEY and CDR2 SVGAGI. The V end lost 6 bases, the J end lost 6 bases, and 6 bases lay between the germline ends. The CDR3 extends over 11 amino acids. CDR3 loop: CASRRKNTIYF. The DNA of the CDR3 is TGTGCCAGCAGGAGGAAAAACACCATATATTTT.